The 20 T cell receptor beta chains below all came from one sample that was sequenced in a study of T cell responses to AZD1222 COVID-19 vaccine. Clones were read by immunoSEQ multiplex PCR, and TCRdb kept only the in-frame ones, dropping some. Of approximately 98,000 clones in the sample, roughly 86% were seen once. The input for sequencing was peripheral blood, taken on day 0 of AZD1222 vaccination. These receptors all stem from an adult in good health.

The gene calls are TRBV5-1 and TRBJ2-7; D is ambiguous. Germline lookup yields CDR1 SGHRS and CDR2 YFSETQ. The germline V and J ends were trimmed by 0 bases and 5 bases, with 15 bases remaining between them. The CDR3 is 15 amino acids. CDR3 bases: TGCGCCAGCAGCTTGGCCCTACTAAAAACGAACGAGCAGTACTTC. It is translated as CASSLALLKTNEQYF.

This chain connects TRBV6-2 or TRBV6-3 to TRBJ2-1; D ambiguous. Trimming shortened V by 2 bases and J by 8 bases, and 4 bases separated the two germline ends. This CDR3 is 11 amino acids long. From germline, CDR1 is MNHEY and CDR2 SVGEGT. In nucleotides, the CDR3 is TGTGCCAGCAGTTACAAGTATGAGCAGTTCTTC. It translates to CASSYKYEQFF.

The chain has TRBV7-9 and TRBJ1-1; 7 positions match TRBD1. The length of the CDR3 is 16 residues. V lost 5 bases, J lost 7 bases, and 16 bases stayed unmatched. Germline V CDR1 and CDR2: SEHNR, FQNEAQ (reference sequence). CDR3 protein: CASSASGTEKPLEAFF. The CDR3 DNA reads as TGTGCCAGCAGCGCCTCCGGGACAGAAAAACCCCTTGAAGCTTTCTTT.

This rearrangement joins TRBV6-5 to TRBJ1-2; TRBD1 is a possible D gene (5 bases). V was cut by 0 bases and J by 8 bases, with 13 bases left in between. The germline V gene has CDR1 MNHEY and CDR2 SVGAGI. The CDR3 loop spans 14 amino acids. The CDR3 spells CASSYSGRVEGYTF. DNA for the CDR3: TGTGCCAGCAGTTACTCCGGCAGGGTAGAGGGCTACACCTTC.

The chain is built from TRBV2 and TRBJ1-1; D might be TRBD1 (6 bases). Trimming removed 2 bases at V and 0 bases at J, with 10 bases between. This CDR3 has 15 amino acids. Germline assignment: CDR1 SNHLY and CDR2 FYNNEI. The CDR3 reads CASSERGGMNTEAFF. The CDR3 region has the DNA TGTGCCAGCAGTGAAAGGGGGGGGATGAACACTGAAGCTTTCTTT.

V gene TRBV6-5 combines with J gene TRBJ1-2, with D unclear. Trimming shortened V by 11 bases and J by 0 bases, and 19 bases separated the two germline ends. Germline V CDR1 and CDR2: MNHEY, SVGAGI. This CDR3 has 15 amino acids. CDR3 residues: CASSVGVNANYGYTF. CDR3 nucleotide sequence: TGTGCCTCATCAGTCGGAGTCAACGCTAACTATGGCTACACCTTC.

This clone was seen just once. The rearrangement uses TRBV5-6 and TRBJ1-2, with TRBD1 matching over 9 bases. V was pared by 5 bases and J by 8 bases, with 10 bases of the junction left unmatched. The V gene's germline CDR1 is SGHDT and CDR2 YYEEEE. CDR3 size: 14 residues. The CDR3 sequence: CASRDRGTPGGYTF. The CDR3 bases are TGTGCCAGCAGGGACAGGGGCACTCCGGGGGGCTACACCTTC.

This clone appeared once. The rearrangement uses TRBV5-4 and TRBJ2-7; TRBD1 aligns across 8 bases. CDR3 length: 14 residues. Per germline, CDR1 SGHNT and CDR2 YYREEE (reference sequence). Unmatched junction bases numbered 5, after V lost 1 base and J lost 5 bases. CDR3: CASSLQGALNEQYF. For the CDR3, the DNA is TGTGCCAGCAGCTTGCAGGGGGCGCTGAACGAGCAGTACTTC.

DNA for the CDR3: TGTGCCAGCAGTGACATGGGGGTGTCATCGGAGACCCAGTACTTC. Its protein is CASSDMGVSSETQYF. The gene calls are TRBV6-1 and TRBJ2-5, with D perhaps being TRBD1 or TRBD2 (5 bases each). Germline V gives CDR1 MNHNS, CDR2 SASEGT. V gave up 3 bases and J gave up 5 bases, with 16 bases separating them. The length of the CDR3 is 15 residues.

The chain combines TRBV7-9 with TRBJ1-1; 9 nucleotides align to TRBD1. CDR1 and CDR2 from the germline V gene are SEHNR and FQNEAQ (reference sequence). With V trimmed by 4 bases and J by 2 bases, 8 bases remained unmatched. This CDR3 contains 16 residues. The CDR3 loop is CASSSIPGQGNTEAFF. The CDR3 region has the DNA TGTGCCAGCAGCTCTATTCCGGGACAGGGAAACACTGAAGCTTTCTTT.

This clone was detected only a few times. V gene TRBV19 combines with J gene TRBJ2-7; possibly TRBD2 for D (5 bases). Germline assignment: CDR1 LNHDA and CDR2 SQIVND (reference sequence). The CDR3 contains 14 residues. The V gene lost 3 bases and the J gene lost 0 bases, with 9 bases spanning the gap. CDR3 in DNA: TGTGCCAGTAGTATCGGGGAATTCTCCTACGAGCAGTACTTC. Encoded protein: CASSIGEFSYEQYF. The variable domain in full, with the rest retrieved from reference TRBV19 and TRBJ2-7, is DGGITQSPKYLFRKEGQNVTLSCEQNLNHDAMYWYRQDPGQGLRLIYYSQIVNDFQKGDIAEGYSVSREKKESFPLTVTSAQKNPTAFYLCASSIGEFSYEQYFGPGTRLTVT.

This chain connects TRBV4-1 to TRBJ1-1; D is undetermined. CDR1 is MGHRA, CDR2 YSYEKL, per germline. The V end was cut by 2 bases, the J end by 1 base, with 11 bases between. There are 15 residues in the CDR3. The CDR3 is CASSQPLAANTEAFF. CDR3 in DNA: TGCGCCAGCAGCCAACCATTGGCAGCGAACACTGAAGCTTTCTTT.

A few counts support this clone. The chain employs TRBV19 and TRBJ1-1, with D perhaps TRBD1 (5 bases). Trimming stripped 2 bases from V and 1 base from J, with 14 bases between. Germline CDR1 LNHDA, CDR2 SQIVND (reference sequence). The CDR3 length is 16 residues. CDR3 bases: TGTGCCAGTAGTATACCCCCCCACAGGCCGAACACTGAAGCTTTCTTT. Its translation: CASSIPPHRPNTEAFF.

The rearrangement links TRBV27 to TRBJ1-4; TRBD1 is a possible D gene (6 bases). V lost 5 bases, J lost 8 bases, and 12 bases lay in between. The CDR3 is made up of 13 amino acids. Germline CDR1 reads MNHEY; CDR2 reads SMNVEV (reference sequence). CDR3 amino acids: CASSDRSREKLFF. CDR3 nucleotide sequence: TGTGCCAGCAGTGACAGGTCTAGGGAAAAACTGTTTTTT.

The gene calls are TRBV6-5 and TRBJ1-4; D possibly corresponds to TRBD1 (5 bases). V lost 4 bases and J lost 7, with 16 bases in between. The CDR3 is 15 amino acids. Germline CDR1 reads MNHEY; CDR2 reads SVGAGI. The CDR3 here is CASSSLGGEGEKLFF. Here the CDR3 DNA reads TGTGCCAGCAGTTCCCTCGGGGGTGAGGGTGAAAAACTGTTTTTT.

CDR3 loop: CSVRRVRAGELFF. The CDR3 nucleotides are TGCAGCGTTCGCAGGGTTCGGGCCGGGGAGCTGTTTTTT. The chain recombines TRBV29-1 with TRBJ2-2, with D tentatively TRBD1 (5 bases). Germline CDR1 is SQVTM and CDR2 is ANQGSEA. Trimming shortened V by 5 bases and J by 6 bases, and 13 bases separated the two germline ends. The CDR3 loop spans 13 amino acids.

V gene TRBV5-4 combines with J gene TRBJ2-3, with TRBD2 identical over 9 bases. Germline V CDR1 and CDR2: SGHNT, YYREEE (reference sequence). This CDR3 has 16 amino acids. The junction had 5 bases not matched to a gene; V was cut back by 0 bases and J by 3 bases. In DNA, the CDR3 is TGTGCCAGCAGCTTGGCCGAGCTAGCGGGGACAGATACGCAGTATTTT. Amino acids: CASSLAELAGTDTQYF.

The chain employs TRBV5-1 and TRBJ2-5; perhaps TRBD1 as D (6 bases). Germline V gene sequence: CDR1 SGHRS, CDR2 YFSETQ. The ends were cut back, 4 bases at V and 4 bases at J, with 14 bases in the middle. This CDR3 is built from 14 residues. This chain's CDR3 is CASSEGTFPETQYF. CDR3 DNA sequence: TGCGCCAGCAGCGAAGGGACATTCCCAGAGACCCAGTACTTC. The variable domain in full, with the rest retrieved from reference TRBV5-1 and TRBJ2-5, is KAGVTQTPRYLIKTRGQQVTLSCSPISGHRSVSWYQQTPGQGLQFLFEYFSETQRNKGNFPGRFSGRQFSNSRSEMNVSTLELGDSALYLCASSEGTFPETQYFGPGTRLLVL.

This sequence joins TRBV12-1 and TRBJ2-7. TRBV12-1 is tagged as a pseudogene. The CDR3 spans 8 residues. The chain's CDR3 is CATPEGYF. CDR3 sequence (DNA): TGTGCCACCCCGGAAGGGTACTTC.

The count of this clone is one. The V gene is TRBV7-9, the J gene TRBJ1-2; 7 positions match TRBD1. The CDR3 totals 17 residues. Germline trimming cut 5 bases from V and 1 base from J; bases unmatched to any gene: 13. From germline, CDR1 is SEHNR and CDR2 FQNEAQ (reference sequence). The CDR3 spells CASSPGGTANHNYGYTF. CDR3 DNA: TGTGCCAGCAGCCCAGGGGGGACAGCAAACCATAACTATGGCTACACCTTC.